The rows below give T cell receptor beta chains drawn from one sample of a study of T cell changes during pregnancy in multiple sclerosis. Profiling relied on immunoSEQ multiplex PCR, and the TCRdb table lists in-frame clones only, not all of them. The sample consists of some 44,000 clones, roughly 90% of them appearing once. The sequencing used CD4+ T cells from peripheral blood mononuclear cells, collected in the third trimester of pregnancy. These receptors came from a female donor with multiple sclerosis, enrolled in a pregnancy study. Each CDR3 is given without its conserved first and last residue. The D gene is left open where the match is weak.

j_call v_call d_call cdr3_aa
TRBJ1-5 TRBV19 NA ASSLTVHQPQH
TRBJ1-4 TRBV11-1 NA ASNLRRVTNEKLF
TRBJ2-7 TRBV5-6 NA ASSSQGYEQY
TRBJ1-1 TRBV19 NA ASSIRRNTEAF
TRBJ2-1 TRBV18 TRBD1 ASSQFRDRIYNEQF
TRBJ2-1 TRBV27 NA ASSLLRRRSYNEQF
TRBJ1-2 TRBV7-3 NA ASSLIAGVGYT
TRBJ2-1 TRBV5-4 TRBD2 ASSPGGGLADNEQF
TRBJ2-7 TRBV30 NA AWSPGLTREQY
TRBJ2-2 TRBV5-4 TRBD1 ASRTTGGTGELF
TRBJ1-1 TRBV10-3 TRBD1 AIRSRGMNTEAF
TRBJ1-2 TRBV7-2 TRBD1 ASSHPGDSYGYT
TRBJ2-2 TRBV14 NA ASSPWGVPGELF
TRBJ1-2 TRBV28 NA ASRRPGQNYGYT
TRBJ2-1 TRBV7-3 TRBD1 ASSLERGRTGTNEQF
TRBJ2-7 TRBV5-5 NA ASSLPGRNEQY
TRBJ1-1 TRBV29-1 TRBD1 SVEKGAGNTEAF
TRBJ2-1 TRBV7-6 TRBD2 ASSLYTSGRANEQF
TRBJ2-2 TRBV11-3 TRBD2 ASRPPVGLESGELF
TRBJ2-3 TRBV27 NA ASKVSGTDTQY
TRBJ2-5 TRBV5-4 NA ASSVKREAQETQY
TRBJ2-5 TRBV7-3 TRBD2 ASSPAGGGQETQY
TRBJ2-4 TRBV6-5 NA ASRELGSRDIQY
TRBJ2-5 TRBV7-9 TRBD1 ASRPQGRDRGYAETQY
TRBJ2-7 TRBV6-1 TRBD1 ASRGTEFYEQY
TRBJ2-7 TRBV7-6 TRBD2 ASSFGLAGDGRYEQY
TRBJ2-5 TRBV7-2 TRBD2 ASSLARLAGEETQY
TRBJ2-3 TRBV2 NA ASPRRYGQGEWADTQY
TRBJ2-5 TRBV4-3 NA ASSQGNREQETQY
TRBJ1-2 TRBV7-9 TRBD1 ASSLGGRQGASGYT
TRBJ1-4 TRBV6-5 TRBD1 ASSSRQTGLNEKLF
TRBJ1-5 TRBV10-2 NA ASAKGPGGNQPQH
TRBJ2-3 TRBV11-3 TRBD2 ASSLSGGIDTQY
TRBJ2-5 TRBV7-9 TRBD1 ASSFRRGLGETQY
TRBJ1-1 TRBV4-3 NA ASSQDPGMNTEAF
TRBJ2-7 TRBV28 NA ASSSLRAEQY
TRBJ2-7 TRBV4-2 TRBD2 ASSQETSGFYEQY
TRBJ2-1 TRBV21-1 NA ASSKDSASGNFNEQF
TRBJ2-7 TRBV10-3 NA AISANPTYEQY
TRBJ1-1 TRBV6-5 NA ASSYSTVNTEAF
TRBJ2-1 TRBV11-3 NA ASSPIRTYNEQF
TRBJ2-1 TRBV5-1 TRBD2 ASSLQLAGGGLYNEQF
TRBJ2-5 TRBV9 TRBD1 ASSSTQGGETQY
TRBJ2-1 TRBV9 TRBD2 ASNPAGTYNEQF
TRBJ1-2 TRBV14 NA ASSQVRGTGYT
TRBJ2-1 TRBV4-3 NA ASSQALLGGEQF
TRBJ1-1 TRBV7-9 NA ASSLEELNTEAF
TRBJ2-2 TRBV5-8 TRBD1 ASSLGQGNTGELF
TRBJ2-7 TRBV4-1 TRBD1 ASSRQPGQAPWEQY
TRBJ1-1 TRBV18 NA ASSRGEGTEAF
TRBJ2-7 TRBV6-5 NA ASSYGGQPGEQY
TRBJ2-1 TRBV28 TRBD1 ASSPFGTGGRNEQF
TRBJ1-1 TRBV5-4 NA ASSLKGANTEAF
TRBJ2-3 TRBV5-4 NA ASSRSEDTQY
TRBJ2-2 TRBV7-9 TRBD2 ASSPPGTSGTPGELF